This TCR beta chain originates from a study of blood T cell repertoires in COVID-19 (dated by TCRdb to the early 2020s). Background for the entire study: Samples covering the acute and convalescent phases of COVID-19 were provided by collaborators in the United States, Italy and Spain. The prospective study material was composed of cDNA or gDNA derived from T cells, B-cell-depleted T cells, or PBMCs. The dataset comprised deeply sampled blood TCRbeta repertoires from subjects exposed to, actively infected with, or recovered from COVID-19. The repertoires were released in a freely available public database meant as a resource for research on the immune response to SARS-CoV-2. Samples came from the ongoing ImmuneRACE study (first 160 participants) plus 1,254 subjects from 6 global collaborators. The sample metadata nearly always contained a de-identified subject ID, COVID-19 status, age in years and sex. HLA class I and class II types, where available, came from metadata supplied by the sample provider rather than from assay-based typing.

A note on this clone: No cognate antigen has been identified for it. Base qualities are not at hand, and no much larger clone is one base apart.

Beyond this particular receptor, the publication reports: The amount of clinical and demographic metadata varied by source and participant and was provided uncurated.

V was cut back by 4 bases and J by 3 bases, leaving a gap of 3 bases between them. Reading from cysteine to phenylalanine, the CDR3 counts 11 amino acids. CDR3 DNA only is kept here, 33 bases in frame from base 1. In the germline V gene, CDR1 corresponds to MDHEN and CDR2 to SYDVKM. TCRbeta CDR3 regions were amplified from genomic DNA by means of the immunoSEQ Assay, a bias-controlled multiplex PCR. The original methods were these. The number of nucleated cells in each sample was estimated by amplification of reference gene primers within the assay. Sequence reads were collapsed and filtered to measure the absolute abundance of every unique TCRbeta CDR3 rearrangement. For each sample, productive Simpson clonality was calculated by taking the square root of Simpson's diversity index across productive rearrangements. This immuneACCESS table, as held by TCRdb, lists in-frame sequences with V and J called but not all clones. Of the missing ones, under half trace to an unresolved V gene in checked studies; the others have no known cause. The V and J calls and clone size were taken over from that table, and D and trimming were inferred from the DNA. In this sample the table shows more than 150,000 clones, roughly 88% of which occur a single time. Of the sample, roughly 13% is held by the ten largest clones.

Participants in the prospective study were enrolled through a virtual design, were aged roughly 18 to 95 years, and lived in roughly 24 United States geographic areas. To assign participants to cohorts, the prospective study relied on clinical history that participants themselves reported in a screening survey and a study questionnaire. For ImmuneRACE Cohort 3, a participant was defined as recovered based on two consecutive negative NP/OP PCR tests, clearance by a healthcare professional, or resolution of symptoms. Each participant in the prospective study had whole blood, serum and a nasopharyngeal or oropharyngeal swab collected by mobile phlebotomists. Additional blood draws and questionnaires over an approximately two-month period could optionally be provided by prospective study participants. Before DNA extraction, blood samples from the prospective study were shipped at room temperature or frozen.

The receptor chain draws on TRBV28 and TRBJ1-2, with no reliable assignment of the D segment. The material sequenced was PBMCs or T cells enriched from blood (not recorded which). The TCR originated in a woman aged 55-69 years who had recovered from COVID-19. The CDR3 reads as follows: CASSSDYGYTF. The DNA sequence is given as TGTGCCAGCAGTTCAGACTATGGCTACACCTTC.